A selection of T cell receptor beta chains follows, all from one sample in a study of human T cells and chemical hapten exposure. TCRdb called the RACE reads again in MiXCR, with one record for every CDR3 protein. The sample lists a few hundred thousand distinct CDR3 sequences, 7.7% occurring once. This material consisted of whole blood, taken in connection with sensitization to the hapten diphenylcyclopropenone (DPC). These receptors originate from a man aged 18 to 30 with alopecia areata. Some clones in this sample may be carry-over from other donors' samples. Each CDR3 is given with its conserved first and last residue. D genes are given only for firm matches. The listing skips clone size in some rows; elsewhere it reads once, few, many or a size class.

CASSGGDRDTGELFF,TGTGCCAGCAGTGGGGGGGACAGGGACACCGGGGAGCTGTTTTTT,TRBJ2-2,many,TRBD1,TRBV25-1
CATRETGGYGGELFF,TGTGCCACCAGGGAGACAGGGGGCTATGGCGGGGAGCTGTTTTTT,TRBJ2-2,.,TRBD1,TRBV24-1
CASSLAALYNEQFF,TGTGCCAGCAGTTTAGCGGCATTGTACAATGAGCAGTTCTTC,TRBJ2-1,.,.,TRBV12-3/TRBV12-4
CASSRTGSRAILNEQFF,TGTGCCAGCAGCAGGACAGGATCACGGGCGATACTCAATGAGCAGTTCTTC,TRBJ2-1,.,TRBD1,TRBV2
CASSPDGGYEQYF,TGCGCCAGCAGTCCGGACGGTGGATACGAGCAGTACTTC,TRBJ2-7,many,.,TRBV4-3
CASSQDRGTEAFF,TGTGCCAGCAGCCAAGATCGGGGCACTGAAGCTTTCTTT,TRBJ1-1,many,.,TRBV3-1
CASSFWTALEQYF,TGTGCCAGCAGTTTCTGGACAGCCCTCGAGCAGTACTTC,TRBJ2-7,many,.,TRBV28
CASSENTEAFF,TGTGCCAGCTCGGAGAACACTGAAGCTTTCTTT,TRBJ1-1,many,.,TRBV7-9
CASSLDAPPQYEAFF,TGTGCCAGCAGCTTAGATGCCCCCCCGCAGTATGAAGCTTTCTTT,TRBJ1-1,many,.,TRBV7-6
CASSRGTGGRSNQPQHF,TGTGCCAGCAGTCGTGGGACAGGGGGCAGAAGCAATCAGCCCCAGCATTTT,TRBJ1-5,few,TRBD1,TRBV12-3/TRBV12-4
CASSPARLTSGNTIYF,TGTGCCAGCAGCCCAGCTCGACTGACCTCTGGAAACACCATATATTTT,TRBJ1-3,.,.,TRBV3-1
CASSYPAGTGGSSNQPQHF,TGTGCCAGCAGTTACCCCGCCGGGACAGGGGGATCTAGCAATCAGCCCCAGCATTTT,TRBJ1-5,.,TRBD1,TRBV6-2/TRBV6-3
CASTLRDRGLNSPLHF,TGTGCCAGCACTCTCCGGGACAGGGGGCTTAATTCACCCCTCCACTTT,TRBJ1-6,.,.,TRBV21-1
CASRDRDRGQPQHF,TGTGCCAGCAGGGACCGGGACAGGGGTCAGCCCCAGCATTTT,TRBJ1-5,.,TRBD1,TRBV2
CASSLAGSGEQYF,TGTGCCAGCAGCTTAGCAGGATCGGGCGAGCAGTACTTC,TRBJ2-7,few,.,TRBV7-6
CASRRTGGGQPQHF,TGTGCCAGCAGAAGGACAGGGGGAGGACAGCCCCAGCATTTT,TRBJ1-5,.,TRBD1,TRBV25-1
CASSLGTGTEAFF,TGCGCCAGCAGCTTGGGGACAGGGACTGAAGCTTTCTTT,TRBJ1-1,many,TRBD1,TRBV5-1
CASSVDSGSNEKLFF,TGTGCCAGCAGCGTAGATTCAGGCTCTAATGAAAAACTGTTTTTT,TRBJ1-4,.,.,TRBV9
CASRVDRGQGSSGANVLTF,TGTGCCAGCAGGGTCGATAGGGGACAGGGATCTTCTGGGGCCAACGTCCTGACTTTC,TRBJ2-6,.,TRBD1,TRBV7-9
CSVEAGGPGTGELFF,TGCAGCGTTGAAGCGGGGGGGCCCGGAACCGGGGAGCTGTTTTTT,TRBJ2-2,many,TRBD2,TRBV29-1
CASSKNPTGRAGNTIYF,TGTGCCAGCAGTAAAAACCCAACAGGGAGAGCTGGAAACACCATATATTTT,TRBJ1-3,few,.,TRBV27
CASSSIPGTETQYF,TGCGCCAGCAGCTCAATACCGGGCACGGAGACCCAGTACTTC,TRBJ2-5,.,.,TRBV5-1
CASNLEGREFF,TGTGCCAGCAACCTTGAGGGTAGGGAGTTCTTC,TRBJ2-1,few,.,TRBV28
CASSQDPGTTEAFF,TGTGCCAGCAGCCAAGACCCAGGGACCACTGAAGCTTTCTTT,TRBJ1-1,few,.,TRBV3-1
CSVVSGGRQETQYF,TGCAGCGTCGTTAGCGGGGGGCGCCAAGAGACCCAGTACTTC,TRBJ2-5,.,TRBD2,TRBV29-1
CASSPRASHTGELFF,TGTGCCAGCTCACCCCGGGCCAGCCACACCGGGGAGCTGTTTTTT,TRBJ2-2,few,.,TRBV18
CASSQSQNEKLFF,TGTGCCAGCAGCCAGAGCCAGAATGAAAAACTGTTTTTT,TRBJ1-4,.,.,TRBV14
CSARAEEGGIQYF,TGCAGTGCTAGAGCTGAAGAGGGGGGCATTCAGTACTTC,TRBJ2-4,.,.,TRBV20-1
CASSFRRLSTDTQYF,TGTGCCAGCAGCTTTCGGAGGCTTAGCACAGATACGCAGTATTTT,TRBJ2-3,many,.,TRBV7-9
CASSLEVANSPLHF,TGCGCCAGCAGCTTGGAGGTTGCCAATTCACCCCTCCACTTT,TRBJ1-6,many,.,TRBV5-1
CASSGLGPQHF,TGTGCCAGCAGTGGCTTGGGGCCCCAGCATTTT,TRBJ1-5,many,.,TRBV6-6
CASSSDRGSYEQYF,TGCGCCAGCAGTTCAGACAGGGGTTCCTACGAGCAGTACTTC,TRBJ2-7,.,TRBD1,TRBV10-1
CASSPPTSVFREQYF,TGTGCCAGCAGCCCCCCGACTAGCGTCTTTCGCGAGCAGTACTTC,TRBJ2-7,many,TRBD2,TRBV5-6
CASRPTGEATEAFF,TGTGCCAGCAGGCCTACAGGGGAGGCCACTGAAGCTTTCTTT,TRBJ1-1,.,TRBD1,TRBV11-1
CASSKTGASGNTIYF,TGTGCCAGCAGCAAGACAGGGGCGAGTGGAAACACCATATATTTT,TRBJ1-3,.,TRBD1,TRBV12-3/TRBV12-4
CASSSGTGGSGNTIYF,TGTGCCAGCAGTTCCGGGACAGGGGGCTCTGGAAACACCATATATTTT,TRBJ1-3,many,TRBD1,TRBV28
CASSPTTGRVVNTEAFF,TGTGCCAGCAGCCCTACTACAGGGAGGGTAGTGAACACTGAAGCTTTCTTT,TRBJ1-1,many,.,TRBV6-6
CSAYSGGVTDTQYF,TGCAGTGCGTACAGCGGGGGGGTCACAGATACGCAGTATTTT,TRBJ2-3,few,TRBD2,TRBV20-1
CASSVTGGPSPLHF,TGTGCCAGCAGCGTGACAGGGGGCCCTTCACCCCTCCACTTT,TRBJ1-6,.,TRBD1,TRBV7-2
CASSPRTAQETQYF,TGCGCCAGCAGCCCGCGGACAGCCCAAGAGACCCAGTACTTC,TRBJ2-5,few,.,TRBV5-1
CASSLSRYTEAFF,TGTGCCAGCAGTTTAAGTCGTTACACTGAAGCTTTCTTT,TRBJ1-1,many,.,TRBV12-3/TRBV12-4